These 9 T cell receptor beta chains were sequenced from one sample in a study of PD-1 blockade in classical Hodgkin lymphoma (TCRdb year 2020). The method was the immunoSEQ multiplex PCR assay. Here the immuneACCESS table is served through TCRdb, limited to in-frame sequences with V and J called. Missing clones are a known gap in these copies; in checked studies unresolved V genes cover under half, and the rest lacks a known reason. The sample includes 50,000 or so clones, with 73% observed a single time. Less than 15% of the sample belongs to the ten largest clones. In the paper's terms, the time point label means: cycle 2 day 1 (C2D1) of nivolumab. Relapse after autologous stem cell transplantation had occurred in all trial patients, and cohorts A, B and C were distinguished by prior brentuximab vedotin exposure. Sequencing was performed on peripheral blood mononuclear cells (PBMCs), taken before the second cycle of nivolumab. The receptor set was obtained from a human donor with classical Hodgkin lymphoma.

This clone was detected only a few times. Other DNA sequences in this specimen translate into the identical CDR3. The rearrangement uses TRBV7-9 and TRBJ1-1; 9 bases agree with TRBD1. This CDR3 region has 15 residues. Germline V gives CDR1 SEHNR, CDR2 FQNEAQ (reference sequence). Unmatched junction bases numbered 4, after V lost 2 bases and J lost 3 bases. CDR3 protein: CASSLKGDRDTEAFF. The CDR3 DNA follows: TGTGCCAGCAGCTTAAAGGGGGACAGGGACACTGAAGCTTTCTTT.

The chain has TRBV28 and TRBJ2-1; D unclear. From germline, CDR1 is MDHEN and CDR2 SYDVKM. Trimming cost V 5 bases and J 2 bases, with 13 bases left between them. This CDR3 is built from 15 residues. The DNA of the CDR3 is TGTGCCAGCAGTAGCACGTGGGGTACCTACAATGAGCAGTTCTTC. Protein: CASSSTWGTYNEQFF. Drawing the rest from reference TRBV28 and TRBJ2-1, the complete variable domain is DVKVTQSSRYLVKRTGEKVFLECVQDMDHENMFWYRQDPGLGLRLIYFSYDVKMKEKGDIPEGYSVSREKKERFSLILESASTNQTSMYLCASSSTWGTYNEQFFGPGTRLTVL.

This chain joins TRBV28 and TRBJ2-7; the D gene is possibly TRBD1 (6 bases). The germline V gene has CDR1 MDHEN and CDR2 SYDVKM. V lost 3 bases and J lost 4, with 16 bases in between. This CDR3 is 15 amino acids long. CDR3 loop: CASSLGPGQPYEQYF. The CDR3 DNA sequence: TGTGCCAGCAGTTTGGGGCCGGGACAACCTTACGAGCAGTACTTC. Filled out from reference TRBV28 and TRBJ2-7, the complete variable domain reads DVKVTQSSRYLVKRTGEKVFLECVQDMDHENMFWYRQDPGLGLRLIYFSYDVKMKEKGDIPEGYSVSREKKERFSLILESASTNQTSMYLCASSLGPGQPYEQYFGPGTRLTVT.

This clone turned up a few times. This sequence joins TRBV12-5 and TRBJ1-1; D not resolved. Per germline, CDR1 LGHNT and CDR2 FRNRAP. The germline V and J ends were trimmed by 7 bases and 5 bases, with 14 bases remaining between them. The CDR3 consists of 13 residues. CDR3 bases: TGTGCTAGTGTCCCCAGTGTAGGGACTGAAGCTTTCTTT. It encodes CASVPSVGTEAFF.

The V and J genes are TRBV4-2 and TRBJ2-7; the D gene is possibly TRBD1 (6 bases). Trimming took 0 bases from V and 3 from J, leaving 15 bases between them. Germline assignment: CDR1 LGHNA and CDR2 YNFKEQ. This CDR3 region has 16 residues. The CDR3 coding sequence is TGTGCCAGCAGCCAAGATCTCGGGACATTAGTCTACGAGCAGTACTTC. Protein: CASSQDLGTLVYEQYF.

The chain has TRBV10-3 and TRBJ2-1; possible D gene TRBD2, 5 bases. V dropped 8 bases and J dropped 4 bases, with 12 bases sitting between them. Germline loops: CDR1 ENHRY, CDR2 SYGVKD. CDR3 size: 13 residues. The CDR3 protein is CAISMSGYNEQFF. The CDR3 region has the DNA TGTGCCATCTCCATGAGCGGATACAATGAGCAGTTCTTC.

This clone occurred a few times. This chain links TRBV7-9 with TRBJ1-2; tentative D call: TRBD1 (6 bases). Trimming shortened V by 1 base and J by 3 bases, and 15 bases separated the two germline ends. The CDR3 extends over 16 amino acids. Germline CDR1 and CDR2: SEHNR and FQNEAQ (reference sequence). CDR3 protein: CASSLVSTGNYYGYTF. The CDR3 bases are TGTGCCAGCAGCTTAGTCTCTACAGGGAATTACTATGGCTACACCTTC.

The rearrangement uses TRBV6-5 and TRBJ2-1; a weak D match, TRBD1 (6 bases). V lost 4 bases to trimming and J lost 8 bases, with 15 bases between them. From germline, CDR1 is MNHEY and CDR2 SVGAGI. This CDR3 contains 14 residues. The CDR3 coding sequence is TGTGCCAGCAGTTGGGGACACCCTGGCGATGAGCAGTTCTTC. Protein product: CASSWGHPGDEQFF.

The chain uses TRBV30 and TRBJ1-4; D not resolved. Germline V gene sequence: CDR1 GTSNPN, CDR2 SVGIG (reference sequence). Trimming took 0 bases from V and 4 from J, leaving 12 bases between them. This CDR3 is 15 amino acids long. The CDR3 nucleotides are TGTGCCTGGAGTGTCGGACTGAGGATTAATGAAAAACTGTTTTTT. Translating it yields CAWSVGLRINEKLFF. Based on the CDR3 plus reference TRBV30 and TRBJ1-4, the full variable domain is SQTIHQWPATLVQPVGSPLSLECTVEGTSNPNLYWYRQAAGRGLQLLFYSVGIGQISSEVPQNLSASRPQDRQFILSSKKLLLSDSGFYLCAWSVGLRINEKLFFGSGTQLSVL.